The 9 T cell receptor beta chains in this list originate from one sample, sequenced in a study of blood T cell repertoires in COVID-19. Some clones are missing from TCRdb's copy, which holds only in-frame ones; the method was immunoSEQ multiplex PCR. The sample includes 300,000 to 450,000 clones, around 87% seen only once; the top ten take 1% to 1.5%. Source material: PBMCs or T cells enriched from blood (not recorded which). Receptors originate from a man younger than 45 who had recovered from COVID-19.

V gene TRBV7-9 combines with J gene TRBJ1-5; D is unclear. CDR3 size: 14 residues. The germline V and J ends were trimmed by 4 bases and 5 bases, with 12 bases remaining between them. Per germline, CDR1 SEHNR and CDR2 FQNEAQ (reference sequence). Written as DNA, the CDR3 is TGTGCCAGCAGCTACAGCTACCTGGATCAGCCCCAGCATTTT. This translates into CASSYSYLDQPQHF.

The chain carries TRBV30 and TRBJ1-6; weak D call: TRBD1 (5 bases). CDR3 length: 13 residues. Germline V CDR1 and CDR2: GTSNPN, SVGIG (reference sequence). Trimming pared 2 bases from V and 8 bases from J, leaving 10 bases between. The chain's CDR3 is CAWSRQGHSPLHF. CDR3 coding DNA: TGTGCCTGGAGTCGGCAGGGTCATTCACCCCTCCACTTT.

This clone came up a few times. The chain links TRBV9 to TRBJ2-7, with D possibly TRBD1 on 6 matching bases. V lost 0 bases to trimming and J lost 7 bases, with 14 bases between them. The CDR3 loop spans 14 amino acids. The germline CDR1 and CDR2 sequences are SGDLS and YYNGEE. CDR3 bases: TGTGCCAGCAGCGTAGATCAGGGGACGAGGGAGCAGTACTTC. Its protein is CASSVDQGTREQYF.

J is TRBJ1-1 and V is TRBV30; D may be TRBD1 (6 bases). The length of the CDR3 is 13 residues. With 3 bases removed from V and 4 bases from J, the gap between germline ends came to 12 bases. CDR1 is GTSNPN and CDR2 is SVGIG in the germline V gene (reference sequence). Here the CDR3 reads CAWRARGSTEAFF. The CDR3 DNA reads TGTGCCTGGAGAGCCAGGGGAAGCACTGAAGCTTTCTTT. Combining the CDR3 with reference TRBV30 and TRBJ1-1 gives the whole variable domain SQTIHQWPATLVQPVGSPLSLECTVEGTSNPNLYWYRQAAGRGLQLLFYSVGIGQISSEVPQNLSASRPQDRQFILSSKKLLLSDSGFYLCAWRARGSTEAFFGQGTRLTVV.

CDR3 amino acids: CASSQASAGGRGTQYF. The DNA of the CDR3 is TGTGCCAGCAGCCAAGCATCAGCGGGGGGGCGTGGGACCCAGTACTTC. The chain uses TRBV3-1 (or the pseudogene TRBV3-2) and TRBJ2-5; 10 bases line up with TRBD2. The CDR3 sequence is 16 residues long. Germline CDR1 reads LGHDT; CDR2 reads YNNKEL (reference sequence). Germline trimming cut 1 base from V and 7 bases from J; bases unmatched to any gene: 9.

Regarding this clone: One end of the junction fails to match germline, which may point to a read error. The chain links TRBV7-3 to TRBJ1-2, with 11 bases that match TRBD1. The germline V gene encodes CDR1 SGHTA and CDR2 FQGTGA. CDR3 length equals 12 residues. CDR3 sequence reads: CASSLGTGGFSF. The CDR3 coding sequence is TGTGCCAGCAGCTTAGGGACAGGGGGTTTCTCCTTC.

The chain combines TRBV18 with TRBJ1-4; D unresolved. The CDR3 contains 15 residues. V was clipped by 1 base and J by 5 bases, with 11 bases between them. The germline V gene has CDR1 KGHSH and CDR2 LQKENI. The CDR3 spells CASSPREGRNEKLFF. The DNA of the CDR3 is TGTGCCAGCTCACCACGGGAGGGCAGGAATGAAAAACTGTTTTTT.

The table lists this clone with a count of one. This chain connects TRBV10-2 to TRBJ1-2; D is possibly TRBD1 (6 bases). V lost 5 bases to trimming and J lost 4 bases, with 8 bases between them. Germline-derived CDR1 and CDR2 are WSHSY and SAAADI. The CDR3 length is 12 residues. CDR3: CASSSGAYGYTF. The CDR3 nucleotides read TGCGCCAGCAGTTCAGGGGCCTATGGCTACACCTTC.

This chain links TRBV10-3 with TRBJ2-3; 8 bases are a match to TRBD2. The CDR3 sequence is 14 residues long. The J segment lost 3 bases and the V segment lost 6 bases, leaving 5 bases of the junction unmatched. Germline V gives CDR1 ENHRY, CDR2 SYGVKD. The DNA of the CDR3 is TGTGCCATCAGGGAGACTAGCGTAACAGATACGCAGTATTTT. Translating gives CAIRETSVTDTQYF.